The clone carrying this T cell receptor (beta chain) was counted a few times. Its antigen remains unidentified. The assay was immunoSEQ multiplex PCR, and TCRdb's table has in-frame clones only and misses some. The sample holds fewer than 110,000 clones, more than 70% seen once. This entry comes from a study of T cell responses to AZD1222 COVID-19 vaccine. Study conclusions and caveats: In a largely white British group with more females than males, clonal diversity was possibly underestimated. Just 5 to 7 people given AZD1222 tested seropositive at baseline. Elevations in Spike-specific TCR breadth and depth followed administration of two AZD1222 doses.

CDR1 is SGHAT, CDR2 FQNNGV, per germline. V lost 3 bases to trimming and J lost 1 base, with 3 bases between them. This CDR3 is built from 13 residues. The sequence was obtained from an adult in good health. Source: peripheral blood, taken on day 0 of AZD1222 vaccination. The chain has TRBV11-2 and TRBJ1-4, with no clear D. The CDR3 is CASSFRTNEKLFF. The CDR3 bases are TGTGCCAGCAGCTTTCGAACTAATGAAAAACTGTTTTTT.